Listed here are 7 T cell receptor beta chains from one sample, sequenced in a study of CD8 T cells in ankylosing spondylitis. Overall study results and limits: The study identified a TCR beta motif of under 10 highly homologous variants that appeared characteristic of ankylosing spondylitis blood.

TCRdb reprocessed the 5' RACE reads with MiXCR, giving one entry per CDR3 protein. The repertoire consists of approximately 540,000 distinct CDR3 sequences, with approximately 11% occurring once and the leading ten covering approximately 6.2%. These TCRs' antigens remain unknown. Sequenced sample: blood, either unsorted or a sorted T cell fraction (not recorded which). The receptors stem from a male donor with ankylosing spondylitis.

The chain carries TRBV5-1 and TRBJ2-7; TRBD2 matches at 8 bases. Germline-derived CDR1 and CDR2 are SGHRS and YFSETQ. CDR3 size: 18 residues. V lost 4 bases and J lost 3; bases outside the gene matches: 18. The CDR3 region is CASSPAGGPRLKNYEQYF. CDR3 coding DNA: TGCGCCAGCAGCCCGGCGGGGGGACCACGCCTGAAGAACTACGAGCAGTACTTC. The entire variable domain, with the rest obtained from reference TRBV5-1 and TRBJ2-7, is as follows: KAGVTQTPRYLIKTRGQQVTLSCSPISGHRSVSWYQQTPGQGLQFLFEYFSETQRNKGNFPGRFSGRQFSNSRSEMNVSTLELGDSALYLCASSPAGGPRLKNYEQYFGPGTRLTVT.

This clonotype was seen many times. The gene calls are TRBV7-9 and TRBJ1-1; D gene unclear. The CDR3 contains 13 residues. From germline, CDR1 is SEHNR and CDR2 FQNEAQ (reference sequence). The V gene lost 3 bases and the J gene lost 5 bases, with 10 bases spanning the gap. The CDR3 region is CASSFYSATEAFF. CDR3 bases: TGTGCCAGCAGCTTTTACAGTGCAACTGAAGCTTTCTTT.

This chain uses TRBV6-1 with TRBJ2-1; TRBD2 aligns across 10 bases. The CDR3 length is 14 residues. The junction had 5 bases not matched to a gene; V was cut back by 6 bases and J by 6 bases. Germline CDR1 MNHNS, CDR2 SASEGT. The CDR3 DNA follows: TGTGCCAGCAGGCTAGCGGGGGATGGCAATGAGCAGTTCTTC. Amino acid sequence: CASRLAGDGNEQFF.

This chain connects TRBV2 to TRBJ1-2, with no clear D. V was shortened by 6 bases and J by 7 bases, with 9 bases between the two germline ends. Germline V gene data show CDR1 as SNHLY and CDR2 as FYNNEI. This CDR3 is built from 11 residues. CDR3 sequence (DNA): TGTGCCAGCAGGGCGTCTATTGGCTACACCTTC. Protein product: CASRASIGYTF.

This clonotype was detected only a few times. This chain connects TRBV10-2 to TRBJ2-1; D call uncertain. Germline V gene lookup returns CDR1 WSHSY and CDR2 SAAADI. Trimming cost V 4 bases and J 4 bases, with 8 bases left between them. The CDR3 extends over 13 amino acids. CDR3 in amino acids: CASSVSVYNEQFF. In DNA form, the CDR3 reads TGCGCCAGCAGTGTTTCGGTGTACAATGAGCAGTTCTTC.

The chain carries TRBV25-1 and TRBJ2-7; D could derive from TRBD1 or TRBD2 (6 bases each). CDR3 length equals 13 residues. Germline loops: CDR1 MGHDK, CDR2 SYGVNS. Deletions cut 8 bases from V and 5 bases from J, with 16 bases between. The DNA for the CDR3 is TGTGCCAGCCGATGGGCCGGGGGCCACGAGCAGTACTTC. Residues: CASRWAGGHEQYF.

The chain's CDR3 is CASSITRAGNTEAFF. Here the CDR3 DNA reads TGCGCCAGCAGTATTACCAGGGCCGGCAACACTGAAGCTTTCTTT. V gene TRBV5-1 combines with J gene TRBJ1-1, with D possibly TRBD1 on 5 matching bases. Trimming cost V 5 bases and J 2 bases, with 16 bases left between them. From germline, CDR1 is SGHRS and CDR2 YFSETQ. The CDR3 loop spans 15 amino acids.